These 24 T cell receptor beta chains were all obtained from the same sample, sequenced in a study of blood T cell repertoires in COVID-19. The data were produced by immunoSEQ multiplex PCR, yet TCRdb's version contains in-frame clones alone and is incomplete. The table includes 95,000 to 150,000 clones, over 80% detected once. Sample: PBMCs or T cells enriched from blood (not recorded which). These receptors were obtained from a woman in her twenties or thirties who had recovered from COVID-19.

The chain links TRBV6-6 to TRBJ1-2; TRBD1 agrees at 7 bases. The junction had 11 bases not matched to a gene; V was cut back by 2 bases and J by 8 bases. CDR1 MNHNY and CDR2 SVGAGI come from the germline V gene (reference sequence). CDR3 size: 15 residues. For the CDR3, the DNA is TGTGCCAGCAGTTACGGTTCTAGACAGGGAGAGGGCTACACCTTC. It encodes CASSYGSRQGEGYTF.

The chain joins TRBV6-1 to TRBJ1-5, with a weak D call TRBD1 (6 bases). The CDR3 loop spans 14 amino acids. Germline V CDR1 and CDR2: MNHNS, SASEGT. Between the trimmed V and J ends, which lost 2 bases and 6 bases, there was a span of 11 bases. The CDR3 DNA follows: TGTGCCAGCAGTGAACACAGGGCTGGTCAGCCCCAGCATTTT. Translated, it gives CASSEHRAGQPQHF.

The V and J genes are TRBV12-3 or TRBV12-4 and TRBJ2-1; TRBD1 matches 9 bases. The junction had 5 bases not matched to a gene; V was cut back by 7 bases and J by 7 bases. The CDR3 extends over 13 amino acids. The CDR3 reads CASNRDRGNEQFF. The CDR3 bases are TGTGCCAGCAACCGCGACAGGGGGAATGAGCAGTTCTTC.

This rearrangement joins TRBV6-5 to TRBJ1-1, with D perhaps matching TRBD1 (5 bases). V shed 6 bases and J shed 8 bases, with 19 bases lying between them. This CDR3 contains 14 residues. Germline V gene data show CDR1 as MNHEY and CDR2 as SVGAGI. CDR3 in DNA: TGTGCCAGCAGCCCACCAGGGTTATCGGCGGAAGCTTTCTTT. Protein product: CASSPPGLSAEAFF.

The V call is TRBV18, the J call TRBJ2-7, with D perhaps TRBD2 (7 bases). Trimming pared 6 bases from V and 3 bases from J, leaving 15 bases between. The CDR3 sequence is 14 residues long. The germline gives CDR1 KGHSH, CDR2 LQKENI. The CDR3: CASSPRGGGYEQYF. DNA for the CDR3: TGTGCCAGCTCCCCGAGGGGGGGCGGCTACGAGCAGTACTTC.

This sequence joins TRBV5-1 and TRBJ2-7, with 8 bases lining up with TRBD2. The ends lost 0 bases at V and 0 bases at J; junction bases unmatched: 5. The CDR3 spans 16 residues. Germline V CDR1 and CDR2: SGHRS, YFSETQ. The CDR3 DNA reads TGCGCCAGCAGCTTGGTGGAGCGGGAGAACTCCTACGAGCAGTACTTC. Protein sequence: CASSLVERENSYEQYF.

The chain has TRBV5-6 and TRBJ2-7; D is perhaps TRBD1 (6 bases). V was shortened by 3 bases and J by 3 bases, with 10 bases between the two germline ends. This CDR3 spans 13 amino acids. Per germline, CDR1 SGHDT and CDR2 YYEEEE. CDR3 sequence: CASSSDSLYEQYF. Here the CDR3 DNA reads TGTGCCAGCAGCTCGGACAGCCTCTACGAGCAGTACTTC. The variable domain in full, completed from reference TRBV5-6 and TRBJ2-7, reads DAGVTQSPTHLIKTRGQQVTLRCSPKSGHDTVSWYQQALGQGPQFIFQYYEEEERQRGNFPDRFSGHQFPNYSSELNVNALLLGDSALYLCASSSDSLYEQYFGPGTRLTVT.

CDR3 sequence reads: CASSQAGGHRDYEQYF. CDR3 bases: TGTGCCAGCAGCCAGGCGGGAGGCCACCGAGACTACGAGCAGTACTTC. The chain employs TRBV4-2 and TRBJ2-7; TRBD2 agrees at 8 bases. The CDR3 spans 16 residues. Per the germline V gene, CDR1 is LGHNA and CDR2 is YNFKEQ. Trimming cost V 3 bases and J 3 bases; bases outside gene matches: 10.

The chain couples TRBV4-1 to TRBJ1-1, with D unresolved. The germline V gene has CDR1 MGHRA and CDR2 YSYEKL. Trimming removed 0 bases from V and 6 bases from J, with 14 bases in between. This CDR3 is built from 15 residues. Here the CDR3 reads CASSQDPRRVPEAFF. The DNA for the CDR3 is TGCGCCAGCAGCCAAGATCCTAGACGGGTCCCTGAAGCTTTCTTT.

CDR3 protein: CASSLASAGAIYEQYF. The CDR3 DNA sequence: TGTGCCAGCAGCTTAGCGTCGGCAGGGGCCATCTACGAGCAGTACTTC. The genes are TRBV7-8 and TRBJ2-7, with TRBD1 as a possible D gene (6 bases). Between the trimmed V and J ends, which lost 0 bases and 3 bases, there was a span of 15 bases. Germline V gene lookup returns CDR1 SGHVS and CDR2 FQNEAQ. There are 16 residues in the CDR3.

This clone has only one observation. The J gene is TRBJ2-1, the V gene TRBV7-2, with a weak D call TRBD2 (6 bases). The length of the CDR3 is 14 residues. Germline-derived CDR1 and CDR2 are SGHTA and FQGNSA. V lost 3 bases to trimming and J lost 7 bases, with 13 bases between them. DNA of the CDR3: TGTGCCAGCAGCTTGGGGCGGGAAGGGAATGAGCAGTTCTTC. Its protein is CASSLGREGNEQFF.

The chain links TRBV5-1 to TRBJ1-1; 7 bases agree with TRBD1. This CDR3 region has 14 residues. V trimming: 0 bases; J trimming: 5 bases; junction bases outside the gene matches: 4. The germline V gene has CDR1 SGHRS and CDR2 YFSETQ. This CDR3 reads CASSLGTGKTEAFF. CDR3 in DNA: TGCGCCAGCAGCTTGGGGACAGGTAAGACTGAAGCTTTCTTT.

The chain recombines TRBV7-2 with TRBJ2-2; 13 bases map to TRBD2. CDR3 length: 16 amino acids. V was clipped by 5 bases and J by 5 bases; unmatched bases: 5. Germline loops: CDR1 SGHTA, CDR2 FQGNSA. In DNA, the CDR3 is TGTGCCAGCAGCCCCCGGACTAGCGGGAGTACCGGGGAGCTGTTTTTT. Translation: CASSPRTSGSTGELFF.

V gene TRBV7-3 combines with J gene TRBJ2-3; tentatively, D is TRBD2 (5 bases). CDR1 is SGHTA, CDR2 FQGTGA, per germline. V lost 1 base and J lost 6, with 14 bases in between. The CDR3 sequence is 15 residues long. CDR3 nucleotide sequence: TGTGCCAGCAGCTTAAGGGGAGTTGTAGGGGATACGCAGTATTTT. Amino acid sequence: CASSLRGVVGDTQYF.

This chain joins TRBV11-1 and TRBJ1-1, with TRBD1 identical over 8 bases. V dropped 5 bases and J dropped 6; count of bases not matched to a gene: 11. CDR3 length equals 15 residues. Germline-derived CDR1 and CDR2 are SGHAT and FQDESV (reference sequence). The CDR3 spells CASSQNRGRASEAFF. DNA of the CDR3: TGTGCCAGCAGCCAAAACAGGGGGAGGGCGTCTGAAGCTTTCTTT.

This chain joins TRBV5-1 and TRBJ1-2; tentatively, D is TRBD1 (6 bases). CDR3 length: 15 amino acids. V shed 4 bases and J shed 3 bases, with 16 bases lying between them. The germline V gene has CDR1 SGHRS and CDR2 YFSETQ. In DNA form, the CDR3 reads TGCGCCAGCAGCCCTGAGACAGGCCGCGACTATGGCTACACCTTC. Translation: CASSPETGRDYGYTF. Based on the CDR3 plus reference TRBV5-1 and TRBJ1-2, the full variable domain is KAGVTQTPRYLIKTRGQQVTLSCSPISGHRSVSWYQQTPGQGLQFLFEYFSETQRNKGNFPGRFSGRQFSNSRSEMNVSTLELGDSALYLCASSPETGRDYGYTFGSGTRLTVV.

This chain links TRBV6-2 or TRBV6-3 with TRBJ2-7, with D possibly TRBD2 on 5 matching bases. The V and J ends lost 2 bases and 0 bases respectively, with 11 bases between them. Germline V gene data show CDR1 as MNHEY and CDR2 as SVGEGT. The length of the CDR3 is 15 residues. Here the CDR3 reads CASSYEGSSSYEQYF. CDR3 nucleotide sequence: TGTGCCAGCAGTTACGAGGGTTCCAGCTCCTACGAGCAGTACTTC.

V and J are TRBV4-1 and TRBJ2-6; D perhaps matches TRBD1 (6 bases). Trimming removed 0 bases from V and 0 bases from J, with 6 bases in between. Germline V gene lookup returns CDR1 MGHRA and CDR2 YSYEKL. This CDR3 spans 16 amino acids. CDR3 residues: CASSQEQGSGANVLTF. The DNA of the CDR3 is TGCGCCAGCAGCCAAGAACAGGGCTCTGGGGCCAACGTCCTGACTTTC.

J is TRBJ1-2 and V is TRBV25-1, with a weak D call TRBD1 (6 bases). Germline V gene data show CDR1 as MGHDK and CDR2 as SYGVNS. V lost 5 bases to trimming and J lost 8 bases, with 9 bases between them. The CDR3 extends over 11 amino acids. The CDR3 sequence: CASSQGIGYTF. CDR3 coding DNA: TGTGCCAGCAGTCAGGGGATCGGCTACACCTTC.

In DNA form, the CDR3 reads TGTGCCAGCAGCTCTCCGGGACAGGGTTCACCCCTCCACTTT. Amino acid sequence: CASSSPGQGSPLHF. This sequence joins TRBV3-1 (or the pseudogene TRBV3-2) and TRBJ1-6; TRBD1 matches at 9 bases. The CDR3 runs to 14 residues. The V gene end was trimmed by 5 bases and the J gene end by 9 bases; junction bases not matched to a gene: 5. CDR1 is LGHDT and CDR2 is YNNKEL in the germline V gene (reference sequence).

The V and J genes are TRBV6-1 and TRBJ2-7; 12 positions agree with TRBD1. CDR1 is MNHNS and CDR2 is SASEGT in the germline V gene. This CDR3 spans 15 amino acids. Trimming cost V 3 bases and J 5 bases; bases outside gene matches: 5. Written as DNA, the CDR3 is TGTGCCAGCAGTGAGGGACAGGGGGCGTCGGACGAGCAGTACTTC. As protein: CASSEGQGASDEQYF.

J is TRBJ2-7 and V is TRBV10-3; 10 nucleotides line up with TRBD2. The CDR3 is made up of 15 amino acids. V shed 7 bases and J 6 bases; nucleotides not matched to a gene: 12. Germline V CDR1 and CDR2: ENHRY, SYGVKD. This chain's CDR3 is CAITQEGTSDSEQYF. The CDR3 DNA reads TGTGCCATCACCCAGGAGGGGACTAGCGACTCCGAGCAGTACTTC.

This chain joins TRBV9 and TRBJ2-1; 15 bases align to TRBD2. Looked up from germline, CDR1 is SGDLS and CDR2 is YYNGEE. The CDR3 covers 16 residues. The J segment lost 4 bases and the V segment lost 4 bases, leaving 3 bases of the junction unmatched. The CDR3 DNA follows: TGTGCCAGCAGCCCGGGGACTAGCGGGGGGTACAATGAGCAGTTCTTC. It codes for CASSPGTSGGYNEQFF. Based on the CDR3 plus reference TRBV9 and TRBJ2-1, the full variable domain is DSGVTQTPKHLITATGQRVTLRCSPRSGDLSVYWYQQSLDQGLQFLIQYYNGEERAKGNILERFSAQQFPDLHSELNLSSLELGDSALYFCASSPGTSGGYNEQFFGPGTRLTVL.

The gene calls are TRBV7-2 and TRBJ2-1; D remains ambiguous. In germline, CDR1 is SGHTA, CDR2 FQGNSA. V was trimmed by 0 bases and J by 2 bases, leaving 8 bases between them. The CDR3 is 15 residues long. CDR3 coding DNA: TGTGCCAGCAGCTTAGCGCACGGTGCCTACAATGAGCAGTTCTTC. It translates to CASSLAHGAYNEQFF.